The present TCR beta chain was sequenced within a study of blood T cell repertoires in COVID-19. About the research overall: Acute-phase and convalescent COVID-19 samples originated in the United States, Italy and Spain. Sources were T cells, B-cell-depleted T cells, or PBMCs; the material itself was cDNA or gDNA.

Deletions cut 3 bases from V and 4 bases from J, with 9 bases between. Per the germline V gene, CDR1 is KGHSH and CDR2 is LQKENI. The CDR3 totals 13 residues. Original data processing: How many nucleated cells were present was estimated from reference gene primer amplification. Some clones are missing from TCRdb's copy, which holds only in-frame ones; the method was immunoSEQ multiplex PCR. From that table come the V and J calls and clone size; the DNA was used to work out D and trimming. The repertoire holds 150,000 to 200,000 clones, with roughly 90% as singletons. About this clone itself: Other DNA sequences in the same sample also yield this CDR3.

The sequenced material came from peripheral blood. This clonotype was obtained from a woman aged 45-65 years with acute or convalescent COVID-19. This chain joins TRBV18 and TRBJ1-2, with D maybe TRBD1 (6 bases). CDR3 bases: TGTGCCAGCTCACCCGACAGGAGCTATGGCTACACCTTC. Protein product: CASSPDRSYGYTF.